These 15 T cell receptor beta chains were sequenced from one sample in a study of siplizumab effects on memory and regulatory T cells. TCRdb's copy holds only in-frame clones and misses some; the assay was immunoSEQ multiplex PCR. The sample contains around 100,000 clones, nearly 95% of which appear only once. Specimen: non-Treg CD4+ T cells sorted from blood. Source of these receptors: a human donor in good health.

The V call is TRBV11-3, the J call TRBJ2-3; TRBD2 agrees at 8 bases. The CDR3 totals 14 residues. J gave up 6 bases and V 11 bases, and 13 bases lay outside the gene matches. Per the germline V gene, CDR1 is SGHNT and CDR2 is YENEEA. CDR3 loop: CAGKSGRGGDTQYF. The CDR3 coding sequence is TGTGCCGGAAAAAGCGGGAGAGGGGGGGATACGCAGTATTTT.

The J gene is TRBJ2-1, the V gene TRBV30, with 10 nucleotides matching TRBD2. V gave up 2 bases and J gave up 3 bases; unmatched junction bases: 4. Per germline, CDR1 GTSNPN and CDR2 SVGIG (reference sequence). The CDR3 covers 15 residues. The CDR3 spells CAWSLGLAVYNEQFF. The CDR3 nucleotides are TGTGCCTGGAGTTTAGGACTAGCGGTCTACAATGAGCAGTTCTTC.

The chain has TRBV9 and TRBJ2-7, with D perhaps matching TRBD1 or TRBD2 (5 bases each). The CDR3 is 14 residues long. CDR1 SGDLS and CDR2 YYNGEE come from the germline V gene. The germline V and J ends were trimmed by 0 bases and 5 bases, with 12 bases remaining between them. Written as DNA, the CDR3 is TGTGCCAGCAGCGTAGAGGCTGGGGGACACGAGCAGTACTTC. This codes for CASSVEAGGHEQYF.

The chain links TRBV14 to TRBJ2-1, with TRBD2 matching over 9 bases. The CDR3 contains 16 residues. V was pared by 2 bases and J by 8 bases, with 10 bases of the junction left unmatched. Germline V CDR1 and CDR2: SGHDN, FVKESK. DNA for the CDR3: TGTGCCAGCAGCCAAATTGCAGCGGGGGGCTATTATGAGCAGTTCTTC. Amino acids: CASSQIAAGGYYEQFF.

This clone has a single count. At one of its ends the junction is not consistent with the germline gene, which may arise from a read error. This sample also contains other DNA sequences that code for the same CDR3. The rearrangement uses TRBV11-3 and TRBJ1-1; unclear D gene. The CDR3 totals 15 residues. Germline CDR1 SGHNT, CDR2 YENEEA. The CDR3 DNA sequence: TGTGCCAGCAGCCTAGAAGGCGGGGATAACACTGAAGCTTTCTTT. Residues: CASSLEGGDNTEAFF. The complete variable domain, with remaining parts taken from reference TRBV11-3 and TRBJ1-1, reads EAGVVQSPRYKIIEKKQPVAFWCNPISGHNTLYWYLQNLGQGPELLIRYENEEAVDDSQLPKDRFSAERLKGVDSTLKIQPAELGDSAVYLCASSLEGGDNTEAFFGQGTRLTVV.

This sequence joins TRBV27 and TRBJ1-2, with 7 nucleotides matching TRBD1. Looked up from germline, CDR1 is MNHEY and CDR2 is SMNVEV (reference sequence). The CDR3 is 13 amino acids. J was trimmed by 8 bases and V by 3 bases; bases with no gene match: 6. This CDR3 reads CASSFKGGRGYTF. CDR3 in DNA: TGTGCCAGCAGTTTCAAAGGGGGCCGGGGCTACACCTTC.

The V call is TRBV30, the J call TRBJ2-2, with no clear D. The CDR3 is made up of 15 amino acids. With 3 bases removed from V and 1 base from J, the gap between germline ends came to 12 bases. Germline CDR1 and CDR2: GTSNPN and SVGIG (reference sequence). The CDR3 here is CAWSALERNTGELFF. The CDR3 DNA sequence: TGTGCCTGGAGCGCCCTGGAGAGGAACACCGGGGAGCTGTTTTTT. The full variable domain, its missing parts supplied by reference TRBV30 and TRBJ2-2, is SQTIHQWPATLVQPVGSPLSLECTVEGTSNPNLYWYRQAAGRGLQLLFYSVGIGQISSEVPQNLSASRPQDRQFILSSKKLLLSDSGFYLCAWSALERNTGELFFGEGSRLTVL.

The chain combines TRBV19 with TRBJ1-1; D unclear. Germline values: CDR1 LNHDA, CDR2 SQIVND (reference sequence). The ends were cut back, 6 bases at V and 4 bases at J, with 12 bases in the middle. The CDR3 has 13 amino acids. CDR3: CASSSVGGTEAFF. The CDR3 region has the DNA TGTGCCAGTAGCTCGGTGGGAGGCACTGAAGCTTTCTTT.

J is TRBJ1-4 and V is TRBV30; D is possibly TRBD1 (5 bases). The CDR3 contains 14 residues. Trimming took off 2 bases at V and 3 bases at J, with 10 bases between the two ends. Germline CDR1 and CDR2: GTSNPN and SVGIG (reference sequence). The CDR3 DNA follows: TGTGCCTGGAGTAGAACAGGCTCTAATGAAAAACTGTTTTTT. Translation gives CAWSRTGSNEKLFF.

This clone was picked up one time. V gene TRBV15 combines with J gene TRBJ2-1; 11 bases line up with TRBD2. V shed 5 bases and J 4 bases; nucleotides not matched to a gene: 13. CDR3 length equals 18 residues. CDR1 LNHNV and CDR2 YYDKDF come from the germline V gene (reference sequence). The CDR3 bases are TGTGCCACCAGCCCTGACGGCCTAGCGGGAGGTCAGTACAATGAGCAGTTCTTC. It yields the protein CATSPDGLAGGQYNEQFF.

In nucleotides, the CDR3 is TGTGCCAGCAGTGACAGGACGAACTACAATGAGCAGTTCTTC. Translated: CASSDRTNYNEQFF. The genes are TRBV2 and TRBJ2-1; D unclear. The CDR3 is 14 residues long. Deletions cut 3 bases from V and 3 bases from J, with 9 bases between. The germline V gene encodes CDR1 SNHLY and CDR2 FYNNEI.

The genes are TRBV6-1 and TRBJ1-1; 9 bases align to TRBD1. In germline, CDR1 is MNHNS, CDR2 SASEGT. The CDR3 consists of 15 residues. V shed 2 bases and J 2 bases; nucleotides not matched to a gene: 3. The DNA of the CDR3 is TGTGCCAGCAGTGAACTGACAGGGGGTAACACTGAAGCTTTCTTT. This translates into CASSELTGGNTEAFF.

The gene calls are TRBV6-5 and TRBJ2-3, with 8 bases fitting TRBD2. This CDR3 spans 15 amino acids. Germline assignment: CDR1 MNHEY and CDR2 SVGAGI. J was trimmed by 0 bases and V by 8 bases; bases with no gene match: 7. The CDR3 reads CASAERGRSTDTQYF. CDR3 DNA: TGTGCCAGCGCGGAGCGGGGGAGGAGCACAGATACGCAGTATTTT.

The V gene is TRBV29-1, the J gene TRBJ1-4; D possibly corresponds to TRBD1 (5 bases). The CDR3 totals 14 residues. Trimming cost V 1 base and J 8 bases, with 14 bases left between them. Germline V lookup: CDR1 SQVTM, CDR2 ANQGSEA. The CDR3 DNA reads as TGCAGCGTTGAAGCTGGACCGTCAGGGGAAAAACTGTTTTTT. Translated: CSVEAGPSGEKLFF.

This clone turned up a few times. V and J are TRBV2 and TRBJ2-7; D is ambiguous. Germline assignment: CDR1 SNHLY and CDR2 FYNNEI. The CDR3 has 13 amino acids. V lost 3 bases and J lost 2, with 8 bases in between. The CDR3 reads CASSDSDTYEQYF. Written as DNA, the CDR3 is TGTGCCAGCAGTGACTCTGATACCTACGAGCAGTACTTC. The entire variable domain, with the rest obtained from reference TRBV2 and TRBJ2-7, is as follows: EPEVTQTPSHQVTQMGQEVILRCVPISNHLYFYWYRQILGQKVEFLVSFYNNEISEKSEIFDDQFSVERPDGSNFTLKIRSTKLEDSAMYFCASSDSDTYEQYFGPGTRLTVT.